A selection of T cell receptor beta chains follows, all from one sample in a study of blood T cell repertoires in COVID-19. Some clones are missing from TCRdb's copy, which holds only in-frame ones; the method was immunoSEQ multiplex PCR. The table has tens of thousands of clones, 65% to 85% seen once; the top ten hold 6.3%. The source material was peripheral blood. All receptors derive from a man between 60 and 75 years old with acute or convalescent COVID-19. Both conserved end residues are part of each CDR3. A D gene is named only where the DNA matches it firmly. The size of a clone is reported for some rows only, either as once, few or many, or as a class for expanded clones.

. TRBJ2-1 TRBV2 . CASSEALFGRGPAYNEQFF TGTGCCAGCAGTGAAGCGCTATTCGGGCGGGGGCCTGCCTACAATGAGCAGTTCTTC
TRBD1 TRBJ2-6 TRBV7-3 . CASSPGQDSSGANVLTF TGTGCCAGCAGCCCCGGACAGGATAGCTCTGGGGCCAACGTCCTGACTTTC
. TRBJ2-1 TRBV4-3 . CASSQERSRDRRYNEQFF TGCGCCAGCAGCCAAGAACGAAGCCGAGACAGAAGATACAATGAGCAGTTCTTC
. TRBJ1-5 TRBV27 . CASRRQVNQPQHF TGTGCCAGCAGGAGACAGGTCAATCAGCCCCAGCATTTT
. TRBJ1-2 TRBV18 many CASSPPRGYGYTF TGTGCCAGCTCACCACCGAGAGGTTATGGCTACACCTTC
TRBD2 TRBJ2-7 TRBV19 . CATRPGLAGDEQYF TGTGCCACGAGACCGGGACTAGCGGGTGACGAGCAGTACTTC
. TRBJ1-5 TRBV6-2/TRBV6-3 . CASSLRQGNQPQHF TGTGCCAGCAGCCTTAGACAGGGCAATCAGCCCCAGCATTTT
. TRBJ2-1 TRBV25-1 . CASSEWVGTGDYNEQFF TGTGCCAGCAGTGAATGGGTCGGGACGGGGGATTACAATGAGCAGTTCTTC
. TRBJ2-7 TRBV5-4 . CASSLAGSYEQYF TGTGCCAGCAGCTTGGCCGGCTCCTACGAGCAGTACTTC
. TRBJ1-5 TRBV27 . CASSFGLYQPQHF TGTGCCAGCAGTTTTGGGCTCTATCAGCCCCAGCATTTT
. TRBJ1-6 TRBV14 . CASSEPTSSYNSPLHF TGTGCCAGCAGCGAACCAACGAGCTCCTATAATTCACCCCTCCACTTT
. TRBJ2-6 TRBV10-3 . CAIKIQGSGANVLTF TGTGCCATCAAGATTCAGGGCTCTGGGGCCAACGTCCTGACTTTC
TRBD1 TRBJ2-3 TRBV5-1 . CASSLYSTGGPASTDTQYF TGCGCCAGCAGCTTGTACTCGACAGGGGGCCCTGCTAGCACAGATACGCAGTATTTT
TRBD1 TRBJ1-4 TRBV12-5 . CASGLVAGGPNEKLFF TGTGCTAGTGGTTTGGTTGCAGGGGGCCCTAATGAAAAACTGTTTTTT
TRBD2 TRBJ2-2 TRBV6-5 . CASRIAGGHTGELFF TGTGCCAGCAGAATAGCGGGGGGACACACCGGGGAGCTGTTTTTT
TRBD1 TRBJ2-1 TRBV5-1 . CASSLYRQGGSDEQFF TGCGCCAGCAGCCTCTACCGACAGGGCGGTAGCGATGAGCAGTTCTTC
TRBD1 TRBJ1-2 TRBV7-2 . CASNLRGAGYGYTF TGTGCCAGCAACCTCAGGGGGGCGGGGTATGGCTACACCTTC
. TRBJ2-7 TRBV5-1 . CASSRDTPYEQYF TGCGCCAGCAGCCGGGACACTCCCTACGAGCAGTACTTC
TRBD1 TRBJ1-1 TRBV18 . CASSPGTGSYQAFF TGTGCCAGCTCACCTGGGACAGGGAGTTATCAAGCTTTCTTT
. TRBJ2-5 TRBV5-8 . CASTRVPGYQETQYF TGTGCCAGCACTCGGGTTCCCGGGTATCAAGAGACCCAGTACTTC
. TRBJ1-2 TRBV7-8 . CASSLGANYGYTF TGTGCCAGCAGCTTAGGCGCTAACTATGGCTACACCTTC
. TRBJ2-1 TRBV13 . CASSFNPGEVQFF TGTGCCAGCAGCTTCAACCCAGGGGAAGTGCAGTTCTTC
. TRBJ2-1 TRBV12-3/TRBV12-4 . CASGSSNEQFF TGTGCCAGCGGGAGTAGCAATGAGCAGTTCTTC
TRBD1 TRBJ1-2 TRBV30 . CAWSVQTGGRNGYTF TGTGCCTGGAGTGTACAGACAGGGGGAAGGAATGGCTACACCTTC
TRBD1 TRBJ1-2 TRBV27 . CASSCRDRAEESYGYTF TGTGCCAGCAGTTGCCGGGACAGGGCGGAGGAAAGCTATGGCTACACCTTC
. TRBJ1-2 TRBV4-3 . CASSQAGLHNYGYTF TGCGCCAGCAGCCAAGCGGGACTTCATAACTATGGCTACACCTTC
. TRBJ2-7 TRBV12-5 . CASGFRVSPAYEQYF TGTGCTAGTGGTTTCCGGGTTTCCCCTGCCTACGAGCAGTACTTC
. TRBJ1-2 TRBV19 . CASSITGQRNGYTF TGTGCCAGTAGTATTACTGGGCAAAGGAACGGCTACACCTTC
TRBD1 TRBJ2-1 TRBV6-5 . CASSLRTGGMDEQFF TGTGCCAGCAGCCTTAGGACAGGGGGCATGGATGAGCAGTTCTTC
. TRBJ2-1 TRBV24-1 . CATEGGASYEQFF TGTGCCACCGAGGGGGGGGCCAGTTATGAGCAGTTCTTC
. TRBJ2-1 TRBV3-1/TRBV3-2 . CASTTGISYNEQFF TGTGCCAGCACTACAGGAATCTCCTACAATGAGCAGTTCTTC
. TRBJ2-2 TRBV6-6 . CASSYSGGWGTGELFF TGTGCCAGCAGTTACTCTGGAGGGTGGGGAACCGGGGAGCTGTTTTTT
. TRBJ1-1 TRBV10-3 . CAISDMRNTEAFF TGTGCCATCAGTGACATGAGGAACACTGAAGCTTTCTTT
TRBD1 TRBJ2-5 TRBV7-2 . CASSFPQGSETQYF TGTGCCAGCAGCTTTCCACAGGGGTCAGAGACCCAGTACTTC
. TRBJ1-1 TRBV29-1 . CSVKRGGGTEAFF TGCAGCGTCAAAAGGGGGGGAGGCACTGAAGCTTTCTTT
TRBD1 TRBJ1-6 TRBV5-1 . CASSDTGTGSFFLHF TGCGCCAGCAGCGACACCGGGACAGGGTCTTTTTTTCTCCACTTT
. TRBJ2-4 TRBV27 . CASSLTGRGNIQYF TGTGCCAGCAGTTTGACCGGGAGAGGAAACATTCAGTACTTC
. TRBJ2-3 TRBV18 . CASSPRLTGTSTDTQYF TGTGCCAGCTCACCACGCTTGACAGGGACTAGCACAGATACGCAGTATTTT
. TRBJ2-3 TRBV12-3/TRBV12-4 . CASQVGDTQYF TGTGCCAGCCAGGTTGGAGATACGCAGTATTTT
TRBD1 TRBJ2-7 TRBV24-1 once CATSEGQGKYEQYF TGTGCCACCAGTGAGGGACAGGGGAAGTACGAGCAGTACTTC
. TRBJ1-2 TRBV30 . CAWSVSGGQSYGYTF TGTGCCTGGAGTGTATCGGGGGGGCAATCATATGGCTACACCTTC
. TRBJ2-3 TRBV19 . CASTMGGGTDTQYF TGTGCCAGTACAATGGGGGGAGGCACAGATACGCAGTATTTT
. TRBJ1-5 TRBV6-1 . CASSEGSRQPQHF TGTGCCAGCAGTGAAGGTTCGAGACAGCCCCAGCATTTT
. TRBJ1-2 TRBV7-2 . CASSSPSFGYTF TGTGCCAGCAGCTCCCCCTCCTTTGGCTACACCTTC
TRBD1 TRBJ2-3 TRBV13 . CASSPGQGIDTQYF TGTGCCAGCAGCCCGGGACAGGGGATAGATACGCAGTATTTT
. TRBJ1-2 TRBV5-5 . CASSLVDKMHGYTF TGTGCCAGCAGCTTGGTTGACAAGATGCATGGCTACACCTTC
TRBD1 TRBJ2-5 TRBV12-5 . CASGRDRNFETQYF TGTGCTAGTGGCCGGGACAGGAACTTCGAGACCCAGTACTTC
TRBD1 TRBJ1-5 TRBV19 . CASKDRRYQPQHF TGTGCCAGTAAGGACAGGCGATATCAGCCCCAGCATTTT
. TRBJ1-1 TRBV21-1 . CASSKATIEQAEAFF TGTGCCAGCAGCAAAGCTACGATCGAACAGGCTGAAGCTTTCTTT
TRBD1 TRBJ1-5 TRBV16 . CASSDGQGDRPQHF TGTGCCAGCAGCGACGGACAGGGGGATCGGCCCCAGCATTTT
. TRBJ1-1 TRBV6-5 . CASSFGVPEDTEAFF TGTGCCAGCAGTTTCGGGGTCCCGGAAGACACTGAAGCTTTCTTT
TRBD1 TRBJ2-4 TRBV27 . CASSQGALAKNIQYF TGTGCCAGCAGCCAGGGGGCGCTTGCCAAAAACATTCAGTACTTC
TRBD1 TRBJ1-3 TRBV7-2 few CASSSSTGKGSGNTIYF TGTGCCAGCAGCTCTTCGACAGGGAAAGGTTCTGGAAACACCATATATTTT
TRBD1 TRBJ2-5 TRBV7-2 . CASGWTGGGETQYF TGTGCCAGCGGCTGGACAGGGGGGGGAGAGACCCAGTACTTC
. TRBJ2-5 TRBV10-3 . CAISGREGKETQYF TGTGCCATCAGTGGTCGTGAGGGAAAAGAGACCCAGTACTTC
. TRBJ1-5 TRBV12-5 . CASGLVVGNNQPQHF TGTGCTAGTGGTTTGGTAGTGGGCAATAATCAGCCCCAGCATTTT
TRBD2 TRBJ2-3 TRBV4-2 . CASSPGTSVDTQYF TGTGCCAGCAGCCCCGGGACTAGCGTCGATACGCAGTATTTT
TRBD1 TRBJ2-7 TRBV27 . CASRDRVSSYEQYF TGTGCCAGCAGGGACAGGGTGAGCTCCTACGAGCAGTACTTC